This T cell receptor beta chain is from a study of tumor and adjacent non-tumor tissue in lung cancer. Study findings and constraints: Significantly higher TCR diversity was found in tumor than normal lung.

Of note for this clonotype: Antigen specificity is unknown. Just one base apart from a much larger clone, this may be a read error.

A modified ARM-PCR protocol with three rounds of nested PCR amplified TCRbeta. TCRdb recomputed calls from the multiplex PCR reads with MiXCR, one row per CDR3 protein. The table records about 110,000 distinct CDR3 sequences, around 57% of them present only once. RNA was extracted from bulk tissue without any cell sorting. This non-tumor lung sample came from over 3 cm beyond the tumor edge. This CDR3 has 15 residues. Germline CDR1 is MNHEY and CDR2 is SVGEGT. Sequences were obtained from distant non-tumor lung tissue. This sequence was found in a man in his 60s with non-small cell lung cancer. This rearrangement joins TRBV6-2 or TRBV6-3 to TRBJ2-1, with D unresolved. The CDR3 nucleotides read TGTGCCAGCATTGGATTAGGTAGTCTGCACAATGAGCATTTCTTC. Its protein is CASIGLGSLHNEHFF.